The present entry profiles one T cell receptor (beta chain) with its context. No antigen is known for it. Germline is not matched at one junction end, which may reflect a read error. These data originate in a study of molecular identifiers for immune sequencing clone quantification. Whole-study results and caveats: Clonotypes surpassing 20 RNA copies contained over 98% of effector molecules, versus under 1% in naive cells. Identical TCR molecules that share a barcode could lead to an underestimation of highly expanded clone sizes.

Germline-derived CDR1 and CDR2 are MDHEN and SYDVKM. This CDR3 has 12 amino acids. MiXCR was run by TCRdb on the PCR reads, yielding one entry per CDR3 protein. The sample includes 250,000 to 400,000 distinct CDR3 sequences, about 20% of them seen just once. Preparation of naive CD8 libraries involved about 17,000 to 1,100,000 sorted cells and 10%, 30% or 50% RNA. In the sort, naive CD8 T cells were defined as CD8+CD4-CCR7+CD45RA+. The sequenced sample was naive CD8+ T cells from blood, with Jurkat cell RNA spiked in. Subset specified: FACS-sorted CD8+CD4-CCR7+CD45RA+ naive T cells. The TCR was taken from a human donor in good health. Some libraries in this study had Jurkat cell RNA spiked in. This chain links TRBV28 with TRBJ2-7; no firm D call. The CDR3 protein is CASSFNSYGQYF. The CDR3 DNA sequence: TGTGCCAGCAGTTTTAACTCCTACGGGCAGTACTTC.